This TCR beta chain was profiled in a study of TIL therapy for anti-PD-1-resistant metastatic lung cancer. On the study more broadly: Median patient age was about 50, ranging about 38-75 years. Half of patients were current or former smokers.

Time point here: pre-treatment sample, taken before nivolumab and TIL therapy. This CDR3 region has 17 residues. Trimming took 0 bases from V and 0 from J, leaving 12 bases between them. The germline V gene encodes CDR1 MGHRA and CDR2 YSYEKL. Overall study findings and caveats: TIL clonotype persistence in blood showed no apparent association with response. The cohort had more treatment-naive, never-smoker and oncogene-addicted patients than typical.

About this clone itself: Its antigen is as yet unknown.

The libraries were made with immunoSEQ v3. Clones were read by immunoSEQ multiplex PCR, and TCRdb kept only the in-frame ones, dropping some. The sample has under 20,000 clones, 60% to 80% seen once. The material sequenced was blood, taken at baseline. The receptor was derived from a person between 25 and 80 years old with non-small cell lung cancer. The chain joins TRBV4-1 to TRBJ2-1, with D perhaps TRBD1 (6 bases). This CDR3 is CASSQDTGLPSYNEQFF. CDR3 nucleotides: TGCGCCAGCAGCCAAGATACAGGGCTCCCCTCCTACAATGAGCAGTTCTTC.